This TCR beta chain was observed in a study of CD8+CD57+ T cells in acquired aplastic anemia. Study overall: Healthy CD8+ samples averaged approximately 11 million reads.

TCR beta VDJ and CDR3 profiles were obtained from a genomic DNA template. TCRdb processed the reads anew with MiXCR; each CDR3 protein has one entry. The table includes around 190,000 distinct CDR3 sequences, roughly 56% detected once. Germline V CDR1 and CDR2: SGDLS, YYNGEE. CDR3 length: 17 amino acids. V gave up 3 bases and J gave up 4 bases; unmatched junction bases: 8. The genes are TRBV9 and TRBJ1-5, with 12 nucleotides matching TRBD1. Sequencing was done on a sample of sorted CD4+, CD8+, or CD8+CD57+ T cells (not recorded which) from PBMCs. The TCR sequence derives from a human donor in good health, serving as a control. The CDR3 nucleotides read TGTGCCAGCAGCGGAACCGGGACAGGGGGCTGGAATCAGCCCCAGCATTTT. This encodes CASSGTGTGGWNQPQHF.